These T cell receptor beta chains were read from a single sample in a study of early T cells in non-severe SARS-CoV-2 infection. TCRdb processed the 5' RACE reads anew with MiXCR; each CDR3 protein has one entry. The sample consists of around 50,000 distinct CDR3 sequences, approximately 7.6% of them appearing once. The sample consisted of whole blood. These receptor sequences come from an adult who was a healthcare worker with PCR-confirmed SARS-CoV-2 infection or an uninfected control (not recorded which). Each CDR3 is given with its conserved first and last residue. D genes are given only for firm matches. Only some rows state a clone size, as once, few, many or a class for expanded clones.

abundance	v_gene	d_gene	len	j_gene	CDR3aa	CDR3nt
many	TRBV3-1	.	13	TRBJ2-7	CASSQRSSYEQYF	TGTGCCAGCAGCCAGAGGTCATCCTACGAGCAGTACTTC
many	TRBV27	TRBD2	14	TRBJ2-3	CASSLAGVVDTQYF	TGTGCCAGCAGTTTAGCGGGGGTCGTAGATACGCAGTATTTT
many	TRBV11-2	TRBD2	17	TRBJ2-1	CASSPYGTSDSYNEQFF	TGTGCCAGCAGCCCCTACGGGACTAGCGATTCCTACAATGAGCAGTTCTTC
many	TRBV29-1	.	16	TRBJ2-3	CSVVLTGRRSTDTQYF	TGCAGCGTTGTCCTTACGGGACGCCGAAGCACAGATACGCAGTATTTT
many	TRBV20-1	TRBD1	18	TRBJ2-1	CSARDLDRAMPKNNEQFF	TGCAGTGCTAGAGATTTGGACAGGGCGATGCCAAAGAACAATGAGCAGTTCTTC
many	TRBV3-1	TRBD1	13	TRBJ1-2	CASRLTGDYGYTF	TGTGCCAGCAGATTAACAGGGGACTATGGCTACACCTTC
many	TRBV12-3/TRBV12-4	.	13	TRBJ1-1	CASSQQGSTEAFF	TGTGCCAGCAGCCAACAGGGATCAACTGAAGCTTTCTTT
many	TRBV20-1	TRBD2	15	TRBJ2-3	CSATLRGGVTDTQYF	TGCAGTGCTACCCTCCGGGGGGGAGTCACAGATACGCAGTATTTT
few	TRBV6-1	.	15	TRBJ1-1	CASLKRGAGDTEAFF	TGTGCCAGCCTCAAGCGGGGGGCTGGGGACACTGAAGCTTTCTTT
.	TRBV19	.	13	TRBJ1-4	CASSIRQFGKLFF	TGTGCCAGTAGTATTCGACAGTTTGGAAAACTGTTTTTT
many	TRBV5-1	.	15	TRBJ2-2	CASSLAGSNTGELFF	TGCGCCAGCAGCTTGGCAGGGTCGAACACCGGGGAGCTGTTTTTT
many	TRBV29-1	.	14	TRBJ1-5	CSVATGTLNQPQHF	TGCAGCGTCGCTACCGGGACACTGAATCAGCCCCAGCATTTT
few	TRBV30	.	13	TRBJ2-7	CAWMPGDSYEQYF	TGTGCCTGGATGCCCGGGGACTCCTACGAGCAGTACTTC
many	TRBV29-1	TRBD2	15	TRBJ2-3	CSVLPRGGRSDTQYF	TGCAGCGTTCTCCCGCGGGGGGGCCGTTCAGATACGCAGTATTTT
many	TRBV18	TRBD1	14	TRBJ1-1	CASSGQGRVTEAFF	TGTGCCAGCTCTGGACAGGGAAGAGTCACTGAAGCTTTCTTT
.	TRBV7-2	TRBD1	16	TRBJ2-1	CASSSRDSGFYNEQFF	TGTGCCAGCAGCTCCAGGGACAGTGGCTTTTACAATGAGCAGTTCTTC
.	TRBV28	.	14	TRBJ2-7	CASSDPGPTYEQYF	TGTGCCAGCAGTGACCCAGGGCCCACCTACGAGCAGTACTTC